The source of this T cell receptor (beta chain) is a study of graft-versus-host responses after intestinal transplantation. The overall study: In this cohort, recipients had multivisceral, liver-intestinal, or isolated intestinal transplants. After anti-thymocyte globulin induction, recipients took tacrolimus and steroids for 3 to 4 years.

The table came from immunoSEQ multiplex PCR; TCRdb's copy has only in-frame clones and leaves some out. Of 29,000 or so clones in the sample, nearly 90% are singletons; the top ten hold 9.5% to 13%. Note on this clone: Its specificity is unknown.

The study, taken as a whole, reports: Some GvH clones appeared in ileal mucosa or blood before recipient bone marrow. Early declines in HvG clones that occurred post-transplant were associated with peak circulating GvH clone levels.

The sample here was PBMCs, taken about 460 days after intestinal transplantation. The TCR comes from a human patient who received an intestinal transplant, so some T cells may come from the graft donor.

In DNA form, the CDR3 reads TGTGCCAGCAGCTTAGGAGGCGAGGGTGTGGCTTTCTTT. The encoded protein is CASSLGGEGVAFF. The V gene is TRBV28, the J gene TRBJ1-1; the D is unclear. The CDR3 covers 13 residues. Germline V gene lookup returns CDR1 MDHEN and CDR2 SYDVKM. V lost 6 bases and J lost 11, with 19 bases in between.